Presented here are 14 T cell receptor beta chains from one specimen sequenced in a study of shared clonotypes between healthy human individuals. Profiled with immunoSEQ multiplex PCR; TCRdb holds only in-frame clones, not every one. This sample has under 600,000 clones, with 90% to 96% found just once. The sequenced sample was naive CD4+ T cells sorted from blood. Subset given: CD45RA+ positively selected. The receptors derive from a woman between 25 and 40 years old in good health.

This clone was counted a single time. This chain connects TRBV15 to TRBJ2-7; TRBD2 matches 7 bases. The CDR3 runs to 16 residues. Germline V lookup: CDR1 LNHNV, CDR2 YYDKDF (reference sequence). J gave up 2 bases and V 5 bases, and 12 bases lay outside the gene matches. CDR3 DNA sequence: TGTGCCACCAGCCCATCGGTGGGAGGGAATCCCTACGAGCAGTACTTC. As protein: CATSPSVGGNPYEQYF.

The chain uses TRBV2 and TRBJ1-1, with D maybe TRBD1 (5 bases). The CDR3 contains 12 residues. CDR1 and CDR2 from the germline V gene are SNHLY and FYNNEI. V was trimmed by 11 bases and J by 5 bases, leaving 15 bases between them. The CDR3 sequence is CAGAGQTTEAFF. In nucleotides, the CDR3 is TGTGCCGGGGCGGGGCAGACTACTGAAGCTTTCTTT.

The CDR3 coding sequence is TGCGCCAGCAGCTATCCTCAGGGCGCCGGGGAGCTGTTTTTT. Residues: CASSYPQGAGELFF. The chain recombines TRBV5-1 with TRBJ2-2; TRBD1 might be the D (5 bases). The ends were cut back, 3 bases at V and 6 bases at J, with 12 bases in the middle. Germline-derived CDR1 and CDR2 are SGHRS and YFSETQ. This CDR3 has 14 residues.

V gene TRBV27 combines with J gene TRBJ1-2; D gene uncertain. V dropped 4 bases and J dropped 11 bases, with 23 bases sitting between them. The CDR3 consists of 15 residues. CDR1 MNHEY and CDR2 SMNVEV come from the germline V gene (reference sequence). In DNA form, the CDR3 reads TGTGCCAGCAGTTCTATTAGCGATCTGATGACTGTATACACCTTC. Translation: CASSSISDLMTVYTF.

The rearrangement joins TRBV5-1 to TRBJ2-1, with 7 bases identical to TRBD1. With 1 base clipped from V and 3 bases from J, the junction kept 4 bases outside the gene matches. Per the germline V gene, CDR1 is SGHRS and CDR2 is YFSETQ. The CDR3 has 15 amino acids. The CDR3: CASSLRQGLYNEQFF. The DNA of the CDR3 is TGCGCCAGCAGCTTGCGACAGGGTCTCTACAATGAGCAGTTCTTC.

The chain joins TRBV6-6 to TRBJ2-1, with 9 bases matching TRBD2. V was clipped by 6 bases and J by 4 bases; unmatched bases: 10. The CDR3 sequence is 16 residues long. Germline V gene data show CDR1 as MNHNY and CDR2 as SVGAGI (reference sequence). The CDR3 DNA reads as TGTGCCAGCAGCCTACTTAGCGGGAGTAAGTACAATGAGCAGTTCTTC. Its translation: CASSLLSGSKYNEQFF.

This clone was counted once. CDR3 sequence: CASSRTYNQPQHF. CDR3 sequence (DNA): TGTGCCAGCAGCCGGACCTATAATCAGCCCCAGCATTTT. The V and J genes are TRBV7-9 and TRBJ1-5; no definite D call. Germline lookup yields CDR1 SEHNR and CDR2 FQNEAQ (reference sequence). The V and J ends lost 5 bases and 4 bases respectively, with 9 bases between them. This CDR3 contains 13 residues.

V gene TRBV19 combines with J gene TRBJ2-2; tentative D call: TRBD1 (5 bases). V lost 6 bases and J 6 bases, leaving 14 bases between the germline ends. Germline CDR1 reads LNHDA; CDR2 reads SQIVND (reference sequence). The CDR3 loop spans 14 amino acids. CDR3 in amino acids: CASRTGHRPGELFF. CDR3 coding DNA: TGTGCCAGTAGAACCGGACATAGGCCCGGGGAGCTGTTTTTT.

The chain couples TRBV28 to TRBJ2-7, with TRBD1 matching over 7 bases. There are 15 residues in the CDR3. CDR1 is MDHEN, CDR2 SYDVKM, per germline. The V and J ends lost 6 bases and 1 base, in that order; junction bases with no gene match: 9. The CDR3, as DNA: TGTGCCAGCAGCTGGGACAGTGTAAATTCCTACGAGCAGTACTTC. It specifies CASSWDSVNSYEQYF.

This rearrangement joins TRBV5-5 to TRBJ2-1, with 11 nucleotides matching TRBD2. The CDR3 has 16 residues. V lost 4 bases to trimming and J lost 5 bases; unmatched junction nucleotides: 8. Looked up from germline, CDR1 is SGHKS and CDR2 is YYEKEE (reference sequence). The CDR3 coding sequence is TGTGCCAGCAGCATCTGGACTAGCGGGTCACACAATGAGCAGTTCTTC. Translated, it gives CASSIWTSGSHNEQFF.

This clone was counted only a few times. The V and J genes are TRBV10-3 and TRBJ1-2; possibly TRBD1 for D (6 bases). Trimming removed 3 bases from V and 0 bases from J, with 11 bases in between. This CDR3 contains 15 residues. Germline loops: CDR1 ENHRY, CDR2 SYGVKD. CDR3 sequence: CAISDGDTANYGYTF. DNA of the CDR3: TGTGCCATCAGTGACGGGGACACAGCTAACTATGGCTACACCTTC.

The rearrangement uses TRBV5-1 and TRBJ2-7, with 14 bases aligning to TRBD2. The germline gives CDR1 SGHRS, CDR2 YFSETQ. The CDR3 has 17 amino acids. V lost 3 bases and J lost 4; bases outside the gene matches: 9. This chain's CDR3 is CASSSGLAGVILYEQYF. The CDR3 nucleotides read TGCGCCAGCAGCTCGGGACTAGCGGGAGTGATTTTGTACGAGCAGTACTTC.

V and J are TRBV7-9 and TRBJ1-4; 7 nucleotides align to TRBD1. Unmatched junction bases numbered 4, after V lost 0 bases and J lost 6 bases. Germline-derived CDR1 and CDR2 are SEHNR and FQNEAQ (reference sequence). There are 15 residues in the CDR3. CDR3 protein: CASSLATQGYEKLFF. The CDR3 nucleotides are TGTGCCAGCAGCTTAGCAACACAGGGGTATGAAAAACTGTTTTTT. The full variable domain, rest sourced from reference TRBV7-9 and TRBJ1-4, is DTGVSQNPRHKITKRGQNVTFRCDPISEHNRLYWYRQTLGQGPEFLTYFQNEAQLEKSRLLSDRFSAERPKGSFSTLEIQRTEQGDSAMYLCASSLATQGYEKLFFGSGTQLSVL.

The chain recombines TRBV5-1 with TRBJ2-1, with D maybe TRBD1 (5 bases). The germline V gene encodes CDR1 SGHRS and CDR2 YFSETQ. Trimming removed 2 bases from V and 5 bases from J, with 14 bases in between. This CDR3 spans 15 amino acids. CDR3 DNA sequence: TGCGCCAGCAGCTTTAGGGGTGAAGGGGACAATGAGCAGTTCTTC. Translating it yields CASSFRGEGDNEQFF.